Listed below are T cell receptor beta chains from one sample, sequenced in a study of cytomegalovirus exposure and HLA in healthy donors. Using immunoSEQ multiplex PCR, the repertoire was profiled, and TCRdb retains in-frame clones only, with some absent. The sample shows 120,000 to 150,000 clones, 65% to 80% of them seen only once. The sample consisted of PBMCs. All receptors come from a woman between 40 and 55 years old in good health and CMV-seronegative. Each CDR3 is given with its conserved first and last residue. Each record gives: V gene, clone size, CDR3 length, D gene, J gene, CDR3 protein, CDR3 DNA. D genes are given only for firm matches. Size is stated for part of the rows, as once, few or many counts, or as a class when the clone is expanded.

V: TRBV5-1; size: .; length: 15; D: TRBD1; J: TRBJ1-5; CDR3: CASSLWTGSSGPQHF; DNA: TGCGCCAGCAGCTTGTGGACAGGGTCATCAGGGCCCCAGCATTTT
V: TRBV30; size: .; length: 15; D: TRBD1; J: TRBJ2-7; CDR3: CAWSSLKNQGEEQYF; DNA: TGTGCCTGGAGTAGTCTGAAGAACCAGGGGGAAGAGCAGTACTTC
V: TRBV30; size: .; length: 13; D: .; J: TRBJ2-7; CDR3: CASTLKSSYEQYF; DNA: TGTGCCTCAACCCTTAAGAGCTCCTACGAGCAGTACTTC
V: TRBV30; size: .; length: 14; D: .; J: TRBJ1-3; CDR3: CAWSLGGDGNTIYF; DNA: TGTGCCTGGAGTCTTGGAGGGGACGGAAACACCATATATTTT
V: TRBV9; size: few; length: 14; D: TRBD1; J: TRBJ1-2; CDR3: CASSSYRDSYGYTF; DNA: TGTGCCAGCAGCTCCTACCGGGACAGCTATGGCTACACCTTC
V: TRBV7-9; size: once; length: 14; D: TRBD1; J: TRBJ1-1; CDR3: CASSSGTAHTEAFF; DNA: TGTGCCAGCAGCTCGGGGACAGCCCACACTGAAGCTTTCTTT
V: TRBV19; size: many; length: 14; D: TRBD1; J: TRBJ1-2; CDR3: CASSRDRGIYGYTF; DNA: TGTGCCAGTAGCCGGGACAGGGGAATCTATGGCTACACCTTC
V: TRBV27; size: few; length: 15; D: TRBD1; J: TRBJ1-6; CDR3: CASSAGTAYNSPLHF; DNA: TGTGCCAGCAGTGCAGGGACAGCTTATAATTCACCCCTCCACTTT
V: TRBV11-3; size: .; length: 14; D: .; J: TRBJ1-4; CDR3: CASSFTAYHEKLFF; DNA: TGTGCCAGCAGCTTTACAGCATATCATGAAAAACTGTTTTTT
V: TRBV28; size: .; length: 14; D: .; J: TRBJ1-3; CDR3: CASKVEGSGNTIYF; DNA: TGTGCCAGCAAAGTCGAGGGCTCTGGAAACACCATATATTTT
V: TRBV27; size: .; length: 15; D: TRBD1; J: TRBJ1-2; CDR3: CASSGPGQGAYGYTF; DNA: TGTGCCAGCAGTGGGCCGGGACAGGGGGCGTATGGCTACACCTTC
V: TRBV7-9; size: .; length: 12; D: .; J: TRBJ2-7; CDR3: CSSSPDSYEQYF; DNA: TGTTCCAGCAGCCCGGACAGCTACGAGCAGTACTTC
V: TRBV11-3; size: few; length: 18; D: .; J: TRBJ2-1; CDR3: CASSLDQGGSSSYNEQFF; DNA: TGTGCCAGCAGCTTAGATCAAGGGGGTTCGAGCTCCTACAATGAGCAGTTCTTC
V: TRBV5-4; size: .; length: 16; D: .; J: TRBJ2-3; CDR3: CASSLAGGASTDTQYF; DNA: TGTGCCAGCAGCTTGGCTGGCGGGGCTAGCACAGATACGCAGTATTTT
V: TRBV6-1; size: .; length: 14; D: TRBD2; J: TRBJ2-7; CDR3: CASSQRGTTYEQYF; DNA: TGTGCCAGCAGTCAGCGCGGGACTACCTACGAGCAGTACTTC
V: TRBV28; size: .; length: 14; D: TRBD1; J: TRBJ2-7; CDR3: CASSLTGGSHEQYF; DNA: TGTGCCAGCAGTTTAACAGGGGGCTCCCACGAGCAGTACTTC
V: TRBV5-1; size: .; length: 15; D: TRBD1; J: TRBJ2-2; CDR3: CASTPRTGITGELFF; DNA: TGCGCCAGCACCCCCCGGACAGGGATCACCGGGGAGCTGTTTTTT
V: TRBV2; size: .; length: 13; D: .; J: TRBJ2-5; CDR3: CASSEGGEETQYF; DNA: TGTGCCAGCAGTGAAGGGGGGGAAGAGACCCAGTACTTC
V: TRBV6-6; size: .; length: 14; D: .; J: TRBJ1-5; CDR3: CASSSPGSNQPQHF; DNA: TGTGCCAGCAGTTCCCCCGGTAGCAATCAGCCCCAGCATTTT
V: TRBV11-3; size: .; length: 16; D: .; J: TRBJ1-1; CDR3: CASSLGGGVGRTEAFF; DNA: TGTGCCAGCAGCCTTGGGGGAGGGGTCGGAAGGACTGAAGCTTTCTTT
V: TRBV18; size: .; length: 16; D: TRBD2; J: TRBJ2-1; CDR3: CASSPPGGSSYNEQFF; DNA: TGTGCCAGCTCACCACCGGGCGGGAGCTCCTACAATGAGCAGTTCTTC
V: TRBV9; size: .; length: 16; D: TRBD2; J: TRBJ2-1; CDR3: CASSVGGTSGHNEQFF; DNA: TGTGCCAGCAGCGTAGGTGGGACTAGCGGCCACAATGAGCAGTTCTTC
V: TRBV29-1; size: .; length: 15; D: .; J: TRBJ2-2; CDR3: CSVEATRTVPGELFF; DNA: TGCAGCGTTGAAGCCACCAGGACTGTGCCCGGGGAGCTGTTTTTT
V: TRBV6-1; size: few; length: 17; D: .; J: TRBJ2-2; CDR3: CASSELGRGGNTGELFF; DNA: TGTGCCAGCAGTGAACTTGGAAGGGGCGGGAACACCGGGGAGCTGTTTTTT
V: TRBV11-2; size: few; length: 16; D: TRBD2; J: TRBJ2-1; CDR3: CASSLGGAGGHNEQFF; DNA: TGTGCCAGCAGCTTGGGTGGAGCGGGAGGCCACAATGAGCAGTTCTTC
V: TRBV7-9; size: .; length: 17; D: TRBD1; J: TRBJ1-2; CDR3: CSSSLDPGQGANYGYTF; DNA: TGTTCCAGCAGCTTAGATCCGGGACAGGGAGCTAACTATGGCTACACCTTC
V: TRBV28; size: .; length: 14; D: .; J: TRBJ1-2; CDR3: CASIGMPLNYGYTF; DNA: TGTGCCAGCATCGGTATGCCATTAAACTATGGCTACACCTTC
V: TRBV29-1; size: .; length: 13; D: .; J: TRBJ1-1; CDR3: CTGSHTLNTEAFF; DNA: TGCACCGGGTCCCACACCCTCAACACTGAAGCTTTCTTT